This entry concerns a single T cell receptor (beta chain). The V gene end was trimmed by 8 bases and the J gene end by 5 bases; junction bases not matched to a gene: 11. The CDR3 spans 14 residues. Germline V lookup: CDR1 MNHEY, CDR2 SVGAGI. Over several immunoSEQ plates, each subset's genomic DNA was distributed in even portions. Measured with immunoSEQ multiplex PCR; TCRdb has only the in-frame clones, and not every one. The sample holds 850,000 to 1,200,000 clones; around four fifths are singletons and the top ten take approximately 1.5%. Negatively enriched CD4+ T cells were divided by CD45RA into naive and memory. The sample is drawn from a study of shared clonotypes between healthy human individuals. Looking at the study overall: CD8 memory received one plate per donor, CD8 naive two, CD4 memory three and CD4 naive three.

The source material was memory CD4+ T cells sorted from blood. Subset in this sample: CD45RA-negative fraction. V gene TRBV6-5 combines with J gene TRBJ1-1; 7 bases map to TRBD1. The source is a man between 18 and 35 years old in good health. CDR3 DNA sequence: TGTGCCAGCCAGACGATGACAGGGACGACTGAAGCTTTCTTT. It translates to CASQTMTGTTEAFF.